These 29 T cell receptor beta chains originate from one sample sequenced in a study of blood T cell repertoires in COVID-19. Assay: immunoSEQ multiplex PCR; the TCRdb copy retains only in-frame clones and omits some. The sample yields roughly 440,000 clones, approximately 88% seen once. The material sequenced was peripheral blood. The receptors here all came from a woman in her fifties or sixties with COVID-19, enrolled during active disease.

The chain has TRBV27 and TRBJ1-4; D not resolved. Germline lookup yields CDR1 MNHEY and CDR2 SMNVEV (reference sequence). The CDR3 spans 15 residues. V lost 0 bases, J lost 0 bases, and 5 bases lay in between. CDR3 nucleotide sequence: TGTGCCAGCAGTTTATCGCGGGCAACTAATGAAAAACTGTTTTTT. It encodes CASSLSRATNEKLFF.

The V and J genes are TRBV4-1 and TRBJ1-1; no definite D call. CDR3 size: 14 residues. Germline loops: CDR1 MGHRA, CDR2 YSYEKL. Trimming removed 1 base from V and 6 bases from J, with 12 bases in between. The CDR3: CASSQVRGFAEAFF. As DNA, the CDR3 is TGCGCCAGCAGCCAAGTACGAGGGTTCGCTGAAGCTTTCTTT.

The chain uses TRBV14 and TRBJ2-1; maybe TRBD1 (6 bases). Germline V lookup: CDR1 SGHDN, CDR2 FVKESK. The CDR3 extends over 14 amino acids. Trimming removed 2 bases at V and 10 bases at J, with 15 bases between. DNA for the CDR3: TGTGCCAGCAGCCAAATCCGGACAGTAGGAGAGCAGTTCTTC. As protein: CASSQIRTVGEQFF.

The CDR3 bases are TGCGCCAGCAGCGCCGGGACAGCGAACACCGGGGAGCTGTTTTTT. Translated, it gives CASSAGTANTGELFF. V is TRBV5-1 and J is TRBJ2-2; 7 bases line up with TRBD1. With V trimmed by 4 bases and J by 0 bases, 3 bases remained unmatched. The CDR3 consists of 15 residues. The V gene's germline CDR1 is SGHRS and CDR2 YFSETQ.

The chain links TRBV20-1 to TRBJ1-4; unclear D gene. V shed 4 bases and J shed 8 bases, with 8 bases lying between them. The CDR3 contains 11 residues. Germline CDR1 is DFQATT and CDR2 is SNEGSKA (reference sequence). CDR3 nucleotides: TGCAGTGCTACCCTAGGCGAAAAACTGTTTTTT. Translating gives CSATLGEKLFF.

CDR3 residues: CASSQDVAGRETQYF. In nucleotides, the CDR3 is TGTGCCAGCAGCCAAGATGTGGCAGGGCGGGAGACCCAGTACTTC. The chain joins TRBV3-1 (or the pseudogene TRBV3-2) to TRBJ2-5, with D possibly TRBD1 on 5 matching bases. Germline V gene sequence: CDR1 LGHDT, CDR2 YNNKEL (reference sequence). Trimming stripped 0 bases from V and 5 bases from J, with 13 bases between. The CDR3 is 15 amino acids.

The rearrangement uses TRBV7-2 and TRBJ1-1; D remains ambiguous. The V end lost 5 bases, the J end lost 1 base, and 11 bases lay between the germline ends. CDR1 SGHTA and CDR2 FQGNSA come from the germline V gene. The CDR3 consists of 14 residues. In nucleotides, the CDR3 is TGTGCCAGCAGCATCACTTCCACGAACACTGAAGCTTTCTTT. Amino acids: CASSITSTNTEAFF.

The CDR3 region has the DNA TGTGCCAGTTCCAAGGAGGCCAACTCTGGAAACACCATATATTTT. It is translated as CASSKEANSGNTIYF. The rearrangement uses TRBV19 and TRBJ1-3; the D is unclear. The CDR3 is 15 residues long. Trimming shortened V by 8 bases and J by 0 bases, and 14 bases separated the two germline ends. Per the germline V gene, CDR1 is LNHDA and CDR2 is SQIVND (reference sequence).

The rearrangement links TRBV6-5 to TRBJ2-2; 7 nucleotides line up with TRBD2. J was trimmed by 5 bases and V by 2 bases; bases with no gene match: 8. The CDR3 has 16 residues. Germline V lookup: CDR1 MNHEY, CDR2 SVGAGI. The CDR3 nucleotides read TGTGCCAGCAGTTACCCGGGGAGGGTGGTGACCGGGGAGCTGTTTTTT. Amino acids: CASSYPGRVVTGELFF.

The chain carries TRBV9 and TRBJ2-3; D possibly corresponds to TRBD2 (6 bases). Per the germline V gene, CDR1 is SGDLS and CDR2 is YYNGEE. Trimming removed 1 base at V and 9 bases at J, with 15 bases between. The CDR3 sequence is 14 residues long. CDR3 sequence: CASSVPGFAGTQYF. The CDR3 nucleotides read TGTGCCAGCAGCGTACCAGGCTTCGCGGGGACGCAGTATTTT.

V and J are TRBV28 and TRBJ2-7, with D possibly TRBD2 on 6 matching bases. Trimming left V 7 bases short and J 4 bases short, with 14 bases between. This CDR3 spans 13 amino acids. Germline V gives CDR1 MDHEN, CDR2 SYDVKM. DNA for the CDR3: TGTGCCAGCAAGAGGGACTCGACGTACGAGCAGTACTTC. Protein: CASKRDSTYEQYF. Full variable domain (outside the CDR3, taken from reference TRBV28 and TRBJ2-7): DVKVTQSSRYLVKRTGEKVFLECVQDMDHENMFWYRQDPGLGLRLIYFSYDVKMKEKGDIPEGYSVSREKKERFSLILESASTNQTSMYLCASKRDSTYEQYFGPGTRLTVT.

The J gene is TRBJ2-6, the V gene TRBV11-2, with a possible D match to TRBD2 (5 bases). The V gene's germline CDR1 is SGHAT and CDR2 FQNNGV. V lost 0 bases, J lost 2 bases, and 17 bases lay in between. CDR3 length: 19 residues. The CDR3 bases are TGTGCCAGCAGCTTAGAGGACTCTTGGGGTTCGACTGGGGCCAACGTCCTGACTTTC. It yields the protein CASSLEDSWGSTGANVLTF.

The CDR3 loop is CASSFGQADEQYF. CDR3 in DNA: TGCGCCAGCAGCTTCGGACAGGCAGACGAGCAGTACTTC. The chain combines TRBV5-1 with TRBJ2-7, with 7 bases fitting TRBD1. Germline CDR1 and CDR2: SGHRS and YFSETQ. The CDR3 extends over 13 amino acids. After removal of 2 bases from V and 5 bases from J, the junction contained 4 bases not matched to a gene. The variable domain in full, with the rest retrieved from reference TRBV5-1 and TRBJ2-7, is KAGVTQTPRYLIKTRGQQVTLSCSPISGHRSVSWYQQTPGQGLQFLFEYFSETQRNKGNFPGRFSGRQFSNSRSEMNVSTLELGDSALYLCASSFGQADEQYFGPGTRLTVT.

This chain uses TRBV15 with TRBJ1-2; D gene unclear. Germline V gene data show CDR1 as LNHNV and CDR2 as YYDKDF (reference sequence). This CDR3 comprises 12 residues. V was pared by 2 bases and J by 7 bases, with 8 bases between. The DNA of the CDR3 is TGTGCCACCAGCAGAAAGCAGGTTGGCTACACCTTC. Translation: CATSRKQVGYTF.

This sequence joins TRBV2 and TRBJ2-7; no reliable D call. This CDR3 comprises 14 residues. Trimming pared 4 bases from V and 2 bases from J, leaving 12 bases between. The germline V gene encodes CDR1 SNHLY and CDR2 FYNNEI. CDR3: CASSGGRLAYEQYF. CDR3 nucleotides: TGTGCCAGCAGTGGAGGCCGCTTGGCCTACGAGCAGTACTTC.

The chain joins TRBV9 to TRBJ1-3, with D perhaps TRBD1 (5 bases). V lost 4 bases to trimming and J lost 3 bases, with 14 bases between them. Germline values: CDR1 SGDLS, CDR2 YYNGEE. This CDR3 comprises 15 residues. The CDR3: CASSSTGGSGNTIYF. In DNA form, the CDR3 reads TGTGCCAGCAGCTCGACGGGGGGGAGTGGAAACACCATATATTTT.

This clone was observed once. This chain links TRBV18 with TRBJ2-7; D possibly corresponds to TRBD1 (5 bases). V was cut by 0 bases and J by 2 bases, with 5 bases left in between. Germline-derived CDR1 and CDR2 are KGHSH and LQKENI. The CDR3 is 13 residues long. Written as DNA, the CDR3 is TGTGCCAGCTCACCACCGGGGCCCTACGAGCAGTACTTC. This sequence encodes CASSPPGPYEQYF.

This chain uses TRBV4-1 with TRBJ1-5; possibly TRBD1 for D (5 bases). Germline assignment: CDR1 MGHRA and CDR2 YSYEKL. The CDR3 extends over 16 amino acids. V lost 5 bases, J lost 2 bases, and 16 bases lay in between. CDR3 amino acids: CASSFVFGHRNQPQHF. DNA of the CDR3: TGCGCCAGCAGCTTTGTTTTTGGACACCGCAATCAGCCCCAGCATTTT.

The CDR3, as DNA: TGCAGCGTTGGTTGGGACAGGGCAGAGACCCAGTACTTC. Residues: CSVGWDRAETQYF. V gene TRBV29-1 combines with J gene TRBJ2-5; 9 bases are a match to TRBD1. The CDR3 sequence is 13 residues long. J gave up 4 bases and V 4 bases, and 4 bases lay outside the gene matches. CDR1 and CDR2 from the germline V gene are SQVTM and ANQGSEA.

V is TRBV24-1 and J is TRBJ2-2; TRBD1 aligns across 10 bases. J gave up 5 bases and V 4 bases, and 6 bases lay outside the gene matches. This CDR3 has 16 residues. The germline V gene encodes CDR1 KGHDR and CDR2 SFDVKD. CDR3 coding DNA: TGTGCCACCAGTGACTGGACAGGGGGAAATACCGGGGAGCTGTTTTTT. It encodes CATSDWTGGNTGELFF.

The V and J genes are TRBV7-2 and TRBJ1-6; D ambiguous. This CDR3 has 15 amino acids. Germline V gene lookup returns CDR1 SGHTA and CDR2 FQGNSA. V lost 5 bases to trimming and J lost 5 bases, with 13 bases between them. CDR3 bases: TGTGCCAGCAGCGAAGGGCCGGGAAATAATTCACCCCTCCACTTT. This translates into CASSEGPGNNSPLHF.

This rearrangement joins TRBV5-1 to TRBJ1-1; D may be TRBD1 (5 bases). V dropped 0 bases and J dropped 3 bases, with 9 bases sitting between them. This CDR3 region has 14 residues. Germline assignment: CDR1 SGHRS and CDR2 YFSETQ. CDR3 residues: CASSLVGTYTEAFF. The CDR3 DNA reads TGCGCCAGCAGCTTGGTAGGGACTTACACTGAAGCTTTCTTT.

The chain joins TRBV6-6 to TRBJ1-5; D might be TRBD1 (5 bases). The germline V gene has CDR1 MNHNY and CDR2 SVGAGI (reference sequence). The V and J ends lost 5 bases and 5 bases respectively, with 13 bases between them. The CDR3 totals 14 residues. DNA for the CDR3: TGTGCCAGCAGTACAACAGGTAGGGATCAGCCCCAGCATTTT. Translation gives CASSTTGRDQPQHF.

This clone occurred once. DNA of the CDR3: TGTGCCAGCAGCTTAAGCCAGGGCGGATTCTTT. It yields the protein CASSLSQGGFF. This chain links TRBV7-9 with TRBJ1-1; maybe TRBD1 (5 bases). V was trimmed by 2 bases and J by 14 bases, leaving 12 bases between them. Germline lookup yields CDR1 SEHNR and CDR2 FQNEAQ (reference sequence). This CDR3 contains 11 residues.

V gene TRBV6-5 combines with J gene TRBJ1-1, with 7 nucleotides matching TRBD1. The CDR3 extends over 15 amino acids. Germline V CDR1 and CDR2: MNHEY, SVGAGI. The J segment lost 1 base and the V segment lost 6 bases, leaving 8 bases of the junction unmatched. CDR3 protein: CASRLDRVGNTEAFF. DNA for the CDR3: TGTGCCAGCAGATTAGACAGGGTAGGGAACACTGAAGCTTTCTTT.

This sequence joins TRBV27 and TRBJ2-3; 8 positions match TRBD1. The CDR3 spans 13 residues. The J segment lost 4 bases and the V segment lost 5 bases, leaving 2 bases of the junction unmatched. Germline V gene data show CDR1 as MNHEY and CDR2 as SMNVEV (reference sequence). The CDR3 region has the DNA TGTGCCAGCAGTCCGACAGGGGCAGATACGCAGTATTTT. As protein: CASSPTGADTQYF.

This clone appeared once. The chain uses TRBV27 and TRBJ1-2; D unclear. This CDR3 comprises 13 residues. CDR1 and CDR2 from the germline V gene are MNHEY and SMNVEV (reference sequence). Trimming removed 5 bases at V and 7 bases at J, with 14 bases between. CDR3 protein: CASSLRRVGGYTF. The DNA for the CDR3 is TGTGCCAGCAGTCTCCGGAGGGTCGGTGGCTACACCTTC.

The CDR3, as DNA: TGTGCCAGCAGCTTCAACACCTTAACTAGCGGGGGTTTCACCGGGGAGCTGTTTTTT. Amino acid sequence: CASSFNTLTSGGFTGELFF. V is TRBV11-3 and J is TRBJ2-2; TRBD2 agrees at 11 bases. Per germline, CDR1 SGHNT and CDR2 YENEEA. With V trimmed by 3 bases and J by 4 bases, 13 bases remained unmatched. CDR3 length equals 19 residues.

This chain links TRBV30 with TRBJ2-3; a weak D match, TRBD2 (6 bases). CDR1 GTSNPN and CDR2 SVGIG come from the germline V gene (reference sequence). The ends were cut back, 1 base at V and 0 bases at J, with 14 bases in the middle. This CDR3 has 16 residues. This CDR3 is CAWSDLAGMSTDTQYF. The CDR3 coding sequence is TGTGCCTGGAGTGATTTGGCGGGAATGAGCACAGATACGCAGTATTTT. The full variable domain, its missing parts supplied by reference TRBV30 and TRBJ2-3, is SQTIHQWPATLVQPVGSPLSLECTVEGTSNPNLYWYRQAAGRGLQLLFYSVGIGQISSEVPQNLSASRPQDRQFILSSKKLLLSDSGFYLCAWSDLAGMSTDTQYFGPGTRLTVL.